This TCR beta chain stems from a study of blood T cell repertoires in COVID-19. The assay was immunoSEQ multiplex PCR, and TCRdb's table has in-frame clones only and misses some. The data hold 150,000 to 200,000 clones, with roughly 83% observed a single time. V lost 3 bases and J 1 base, leaving 12 bases between the germline ends. Germline V gives CDR1 KGHSH, CDR2 LQKENI. The CDR3 contains 15 residues. The sequenced sample was peripheral blood. This chain uses TRBV18 with TRBJ1-1; D not resolved. The receptor was isolated from an elderly woman with active or convalescent COVID-19. The CDR3 protein is CASSPAESKNTEAFF. CDR3 coding DNA: TGTGCCAGCTCACCGGCGGAATCGAAGAACACTGAAGCTTTCTTT.